The TCR beta chain under discussion was sequenced for a study of cytomegalovirus exposure and HLA in healthy donors. CDR3 length equals 17 residues. CDR1 and CDR2 from the germline V gene are SEHNR and FQNEAQ (reference sequence). V lost 0 bases and J lost 4; bases outside the gene matches: 2. Points from the study as a whole: Most of the TCR beta V segments (in an earlier analysis) were productive either about 87% or about 30% of the time. While the bulk of TCR sequences proved rare, some public TCRs turned up in many donors. According to reports, the classifier identified cytomegalovirus status with high specificity and sensitivity.

This clone was picked up a small number of times. The target antigen is unknown. PCR was performed using 60 Vbeta and 13 Jbeta primers. Sequenced by immunoSEQ multiplex PCR; TCRdb stores in-frame clones only, minus some. Of roughly 150,000 clones listed, around 72% were seen once; the top ten hold about 1.3%. The rearrangement uses TRBV7-9 and TRBJ2-1; 14 bases match TRBD2. Material: PBMCs. The TCR originated in a man younger than 35 in good health and CMV-seronegative. This chain's CDR3 is CASSLAGLAGVYNEQFF. In nucleotides, the CDR3 is TGTGCCAGCAGCTTAGCGGGACTAGCGGGAGTATACAATGAGCAGTTCTTC.